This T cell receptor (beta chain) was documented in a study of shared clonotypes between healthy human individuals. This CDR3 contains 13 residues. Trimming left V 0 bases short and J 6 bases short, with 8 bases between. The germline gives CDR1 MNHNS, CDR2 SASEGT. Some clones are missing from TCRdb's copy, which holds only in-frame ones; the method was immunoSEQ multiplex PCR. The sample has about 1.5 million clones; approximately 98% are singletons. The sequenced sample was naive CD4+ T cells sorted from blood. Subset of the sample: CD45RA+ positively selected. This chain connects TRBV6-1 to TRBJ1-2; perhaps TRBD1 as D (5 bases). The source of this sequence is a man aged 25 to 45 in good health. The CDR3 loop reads CASSEAGGNGYTF. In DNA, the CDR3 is TGTGCCAGCAGTGAAGCGGGGGGGAATGGCTACACCTTC.